These 32 T cell receptor beta chains were all obtained from the same sample, sequenced in a study of pediatric ulcerative colitis. TCRdb keeps only in-frame clones here, not all; method: immunoSEQ multiplex PCR. The sample lists several thousand clones, 85% to 95% occurring once. The sample was blood. The origin of the receptors is a boy under 18 who was a control in a study of pediatric ulcerative colitis.

The sample holds one count of this clone. The chain employs TRBV2 and TRBJ2-5; unclear D gene. The V gene's germline CDR1 is SNHLY and CDR2 FYNNEI. V was clipped by 4 bases and J by 2 bases, with 8 bases between them. The CDR3 extends over 13 amino acids. DNA for the CDR3: TGTGCCAGCAGTGCGTATGGACAAGAGACCCAGTACTTC. Residues: CASSAYGQETQYF.

The chain employs TRBV5-8 and TRBJ2-1, with 13 bases identical to TRBD2. This CDR3 has 15 amino acids. V shed 4 bases, J shed 6 bases, and the junction held 4 bases outside the gene matches. Germline-derived CDR1 and CDR2 are SGHTS and YDEGEE. DNA for the CDR3: TGTGCCAGCAGCCTTGGACTAGCGGGGGTCAATGAGCAGTTCTTC. Translation: CASSLGLAGVNEQFF. The full variable domain, completed using reference TRBV5-8 and TRBJ2-1, is EAGVTQSPTHLIKTRGQQATLRCSPISGHTSVYWYQQALGLGLQFLLWYDEGEERNRGNFPPRFSGRQFPNYSSELNVNALELEDSALYLCASSLGLAGVNEQFFGPGTRLTVL.

This chain connects TRBV6-1 to TRBJ2-1, with D perhaps TRBD1 (5 bases). This CDR3 spans 14 amino acids. Germline V lookup: CDR1 MNHNS, CDR2 SASEGT. Trimming took 9 bases from V and 0 from J, leaving 12 bases between them. CDR3 nucleotide sequence: TGTGCCAGTCAGGGATACAGCTCCTACAATGAGCAGTTCTTC. It encodes CASQGYSSYNEQFF.

The rearrangement joins TRBV5-1 to TRBJ1-4; 8 bases agree with TRBD1. The V and J ends lost 3 bases and 7 bases, in that order; junction bases with no gene match: 11. The CDR3 consists of 16 residues. In germline, CDR1 is SGHRS, CDR2 YFSETQ. The DNA of the CDR3 is TGCGCCAGCAGCTCTTCTACAGGGGGAGAAGGTGAAAAACTGTTTTTT. Protein product: CASSSSTGGEGEKLFF.

This sequence joins TRBV7-9 and TRBJ2-1; 7 bases are a match to TRBD2. J was trimmed by 2 bases and V by 1 base; bases with no gene match: 5. CDR3 length: 16 residues. Looked up from germline, CDR1 is SEHNR and CDR2 is FQNEAQ (reference sequence). The CDR3 sequence: CASSLVSSGPYNEQFF. The CDR3 DNA reads as TGTGCCAGCAGCTTAGTGAGTAGCGGGCCCTACAATGAGCAGTTCTTC.

The chain is built from TRBV6-6 and TRBJ1-2; a possible D gene is TRBD1 (6 bases). Trimming shortened V by 2 bases and J by 5 bases, and 12 bases separated the two germline ends. Germline values: CDR1 MNHNY, CDR2 SVGAGI (reference sequence). This CDR3 region has 14 residues. The CDR3 nucleotides read TGTGCCAGCAGTTACATAGGGGGTCCGTATGGCTACACCTTC. Encoded protein: CASSYIGGPYGYTF.

V usage is TRBV25-1 and J usage is TRBJ1-3, with D unresolved. The CDR3 extends over 13 amino acids. Trimming removed 5 bases from V and 7 bases from J, with 12 bases in between. CDR1 and CDR2 from the germline V gene are MGHDK and SYGVNS. The chain's CDR3 is CASSQSIGNTIYF. CDR3 coding DNA: TGTGCCAGCAGTCAATCTATTGGGAACACCATATATTTT. The complete variable domain, with remaining parts taken from reference TRBV25-1 and TRBJ1-3, reads EADIYQTPRYLVIGTGKKITLECSQTMGHDKMYWYQQDPGMELHLIHYSYGVNSTEKGDLSSESTVSRIRTEHFPLTLESARPSHTSQYLCASSQSIGNTIYFGEGSWLTVV.

The CDR3 loop is CASSSEEGQGWDEQYF. For the CDR3, the DNA is TGTGCCAGCAGTTCCGAGGAGGGACAGGGGTGGGACGAGCAGTACTTC. The chain is built from TRBV6-5 and TRBJ2-7, with TRBD1 matching over 10 bases. V lost 4 bases to trimming and J lost 5 bases; unmatched junction nucleotides: 11. From germline, CDR1 is MNHEY and CDR2 SVGAGI. There are 16 residues in the CDR3.

The sample holds a few counts of this clone. The rearrangement links TRBV7-9 to TRBJ1-2; D not resolved. Germline assignment: CDR1 SEHNR and CDR2 FQNEAQ (reference sequence). This CDR3 comprises 12 residues. Trimming removed 0 bases at V and 5 bases at J, with 4 bases between. This CDR3 is CASSLAGYGYTF. The CDR3 DNA sequence: TGTGCCAGCAGCTTAGCAGGGTATGGCTACACCTTC.

A word on this clone: At one end, the junction sequence differs from germline, possibly due to a read error. V usage is TRBV7-2 and J usage is TRBJ2-1; 8 bases match TRBD2. The CDR3 sequence is 15 residues long. Looked up from germline, CDR1 is SGHTA and CDR2 is FQGNSA. The CDR3: CASSQTSASDNEQFF. In DNA, the CDR3 is TGTGCCAGCAGTCAGACTAGCGCCTCCGACAATGAGCAGTTCTTC.

The V gene is TRBV5-1, the J gene TRBJ1-2; D is possibly TRBD1 (6 bases). Trimming shortened V by 4 bases and J by 6 bases, and 10 bases separated the two germline ends. The CDR3 has 12 residues. Germline V gene sequence: CDR1 SGHRS, CDR2 YFSETQ. The CDR3 sequence is CASSGYRDGYTF. The CDR3 DNA reads TGCGCCAGCAGCGGATACAGGGATGGCTACACCTTC.

The rearrangement joins TRBV10-3 to TRBJ2-3, with TRBD2 as a possible D gene (6 bases). V lost 2 bases, J lost 3 bases, and 18 bases lay in between. There are 17 residues in the CDR3. Germline V gene lookup returns CDR1 ENHRY and CDR2 SYGVKD. CDR3 sequence: CAISELNILGRTDTQYF. The CDR3 DNA is TGTGCCATCAGTGAGCTGAATATACTAGGGAGGACAGATACGCAGTATTTT.

The J gene is TRBJ2-1, the V gene TRBV6-5, with TRBD1 identical over 8 bases. CDR3 size: 15 residues. Germline V gene lookup returns CDR1 MNHEY and CDR2 SVGAGI. Trimming removed 5 bases from V and 6 bases from J; junction bases left unmatched: 9. CDR3 sequence: CASSRTGTGLNEQFF. CDR3 sequence (DNA): TGTGCCAGCAGTCGAACCGGGACAGGCCTCAATGAGCAGTTCTTC.

A single count supports this clone. The chain is built from TRBV7-9 and TRBJ2-5; 9 nucleotides match TRBD2. V gave up 5 bases and J gave up 7 bases; unmatched junction bases: 11. The CDR3 is 15 residues long. CDR1 SEHNR and CDR2 FQNEAQ come from the germline V gene (reference sequence). Written as DNA, the CDR3 is TGTGCCAGCAGCCGTCTTGCGGGAGGGCCGCTGACCCAGTACTTC. Protein sequence: CASSRLAGGPLTQYF.

The rearrangement joins TRBV25-1 to TRBJ2-7; D uncertain. Germline V gene sequence: CDR1 MGHDK, CDR2 SYGVNS. CDR3 length: 12 residues. Trimming pared 3 bases from V and 6 bases from J, leaving 9 bases between. The chain's CDR3 is CASSDHIGEQYF. The CDR3 DNA is TGTGCCAGCAGTGACCACATAGGCGAGCAGTACTTC.

The rearrangement links TRBV11-3 to TRBJ2-5; tentatively, D is TRBD2 (6 bases). The CDR3 runs 15 residues. The ends were cut back, 1 base at V and 3 bases at J, with 12 bases in the middle. Per the germline V gene, CDR1 is SGHNT and CDR2 is YENEEA. This CDR3 is CASSLAASAKETQYF. The CDR3 nucleotides read TGTGCCAGCAGCTTAGCGGCTAGCGCCAAAGAGACCCAGTACTTC.

The rearrangement uses TRBV2 and TRBJ1-2; possibly TRBD1 for D (5 bases). Trimming stripped 10 bases from V and 8 bases from J, with 14 bases between. This CDR3 has 11 amino acids. Germline V gene data show CDR1 as SNHLY and CDR2 as FYNNEI. The CDR3 region is CANRDDDGYTF. CDR3 coding DNA: TGTGCCAACCGGGACGATGACGGCTACACCTTC.

The chain has TRBV7-3 and TRBJ2-2; maybe TRBD2 (5 bases). Germline V CDR1 and CDR2: SGHTA, FQGTGA. V was clipped by 5 bases and J by 4 bases, with 11 bases between them. This CDR3 has 14 amino acids. CDR3 sequence: CASSLDSFTGELFF. The DNA for the CDR3 is TGTGCCAGCAGCCTGGACTCCTTCACCGGGGAGCTGTTTTTT.

The chain carries TRBV19 and TRBJ1-1; D perhaps matches TRBD1 (6 bases). Looked up from germline, CDR1 is LNHDA and CDR2 is SQIVND (reference sequence). V dropped 4 bases and J dropped 6 bases, with 12 bases sitting between them. The CDR3 has 13 amino acids. The CDR3 loop reads CASSKQGGPEAFF. The CDR3 DNA reads as TGTGCCAGTAGTAAACAGGGTGGTCCTGAAGCTTTCTTT.

CDR3 nucleotide sequence: TGTGCCAGCTCGGAGGCGGGAGGGACAGATACGCAGTATTTT. This gives the protein CASSEAGGTDTQYF. This chain links TRBV6-1 with TRBJ2-3; 9 positions agree with TRBD2. The CDR3 is 14 amino acids. After removal of 8 bases from V and 3 bases from J, the junction contained 6 bases not matched to a gene. Germline V gene lookup returns CDR1 MNHNS and CDR2 SASEGT.

The CDR3 loop is CASNGGRGTDTQYF. The DNA for the CDR3 is TGTGCCAGTAATGGAGGGAGGGGAACAGATACGCAGTATTTT. The J gene is TRBJ2-3, the V gene TRBV19, with 7 bases matching TRBD2. There are 14 residues in the CDR3. Germline lookup yields CDR1 LNHDA and CDR2 SQIVND (reference sequence). J was trimmed by 3 bases and V by 7 bases; bases with no gene match: 7.

This clone was seen a single time. Written as DNA, the CDR3 is TGTGCTAGTGGTTTGGGACTGGGCTCTAGCGTGGATACGCAGTATTTT. Protein: CASGLGLGSSVDTQYF. The chain is built from TRBV12-5 and TRBJ2-3; TRBD2 is a possible D gene (6 bases). The CDR3 runs 16 residues. V was shortened by 1 base and J by 6 bases, with 17 bases between the two germline ends. CDR1 LGHNT and CDR2 FRNRAP come from the germline V gene.

V gene TRBV27 combines with J gene TRBJ2-3; D call uncertain. V lost 6 bases to trimming and J lost 4 bases, with 8 bases between them. Germline V gene sequence: CDR1 MNHEY, CDR2 SMNVEV (reference sequence). The CDR3 loop spans 12 amino acids. The CDR3 sequence is CASRKFADTQYF. CDR3 nucleotides: TGTGCCAGCAGGAAATTCGCAGATACGCAGTATTTT.

The genes are TRBV29-1 and TRBJ2-7, with TRBD2 matching over 9 bases. Germline loops: CDR1 SQVTM, CDR2 ANQGSEA. V was pared by 3 bases and J by 2 bases, with 5 bases of the junction left unmatched. The CDR3 has 14 amino acids. The chain's CDR3 is CSVEKREDPYEQYF. The CDR3 nucleotides read TGCAGCGTTGAGAAGCGGGAGGATCCCTACGAGCAGTACTTC.

The chain couples TRBV5-1 to TRBJ2-5, with 8 positions matching TRBD1. V was clipped by 3 bases and J by 2 bases; unmatched bases: 9. The CDR3 runs to 16 residues. Germline V gene sequence: CDR1 SGHRS, CDR2 YFSETQ. The CDR3 sequence: CASSYNTGQGQETQYF. The CDR3, as DNA: TGCGCCAGCAGCTATAACACAGGACAGGGACAAGAGACCCAGTACTTC.

V usage is TRBV5-1 and J usage is TRBJ2-3; TRBD2 aligns across 8 bases. V dropped 2 bases and J dropped 3; count of bases not matched to a gene: 8. Germline assignment: CDR1 SGHRS and CDR2 YFSETQ. The CDR3 loop spans 16 amino acids. The CDR3 DNA is TGCGCCAGCAGCTTACAACTAGCGGCAGGGACAGATACGCAGTATTTT. Protein product: CASSLQLAAGTDTQYF.

This chain connects TRBV29-1 to TRBJ2-7; the D is unclear. Germline-derived CDR1 and CDR2 are SQVTM and ANQGSEA. Deletions cut 4 bases from V and 2 bases from J, with 6 bases between. The CDR3 extends over 11 amino acids. CDR3 sequence reads: CSVVLPYEQYF. CDR3 sequence (DNA): TGCAGCGTTGTCCTCCCCTACGAGCAGTACTTC.

The chain links TRBV5-1 to TRBJ2-7; D is unclear. Per germline, CDR1 SGHRS and CDR2 YFSETQ. This CDR3 is 13 amino acids long. The germline V and J ends were trimmed by 1 base and 3 bases, with 8 bases remaining between them. The CDR3 region is CASSLSVGYEQYF. In DNA, the CDR3 is TGCGCCAGCAGCTTGTCAGTAGGCTACGAGCAGTACTTC.

As regards this clone: The junction departs from germline at one end; a sequencing error may be responsible. The chain employs TRBV27 and TRBJ1-4; perhaps TRBD1 as D (6 bases). Germline loops: CDR1 MNHEY, CDR2 SMNVEV (reference sequence). The CDR3 is made up of 13 amino acids. CDR3 region: CASAGYRAGPREF. The DNA for the CDR3 is TGTGCCAGCGCCGGATACAGGGCAGGGCCGAGAGAATTT.

The chain combines TRBV29-1 with TRBJ1-4, with TRBD1 matching over 10 bases. This CDR3 has 12 residues. The V gene end was trimmed by 7 bases and the J gene end by 7 bases; junction bases not matched to a gene: 3. The germline V gene has CDR1 SQVTM and CDR2 ANQGSEA. CDR3 sequence: CSAGQGSEKLFF. The CDR3 region has the DNA TGCAGCGCGGGACAGGGGAGTGAAAAACTGTTTTTT.

Note on this clone: A read error may produce the germline difference seen at one junction end. The chain couples TRBV30 to TRBJ2-1; 10 nucleotides line up with TRBD2. The CDR3 sequence is 14 residues long. The germline CDR1 and CDR2 sequences are GTSNPN and SVGIG (reference sequence). The CDR3 coding sequence is TGTGCCCGGAGTACTAGCGGGATCCTATCTGAGCAGTTCTTC. Translating it yields CARSTSGILSEQFF.

J is TRBJ2-1 and V is TRBV5-1, with D perhaps given as TRBD1 or TRBD2 (5 bases each). Per the germline V gene, CDR1 is SGHRS and CDR2 is YFSETQ. Between the trimmed V and J ends, which lost 2 bases and 0 bases, there was a span of 27 bases. The length of the CDR3 is 21 residues. CDR3 DNA sequence: TGCGCCAGCAGCTTCGGTGCACCGGGACGGAACCTTATGAGCTCCTACAATGAGCAGTTCTTC. Its protein is CASSFGAPGRNLMSSYNEQFF.